This TCR beta chain was recovered during a study of T-cell memory formation after mild COVID-19. About the study: Most TCR clusters belonged to a single donor.

Only a few counts were recorded for this clonotype. As yet, its antigen is unknown. The study's findings and limits: A second wave of clones peaked on day 37, and their SARS-CoV-2 specificity went unconfirmed. Pre-infection memory already had some responding clones, implying cross-reactive memory joined. Later expanders leaned CD4+, whereas day 15 to 85 contracting clones were balanced CD4/CD8.

TCRdb ran MiXCR on the 5' RACE reads and lists one entry per CDR3 protein. Here the sample spans about 560,000 distinct CDR3 sequences, less than 25% being singletons. The CDR3 length is 10 residues. Germline V gene sequence: CDR1 MNHEY, CDR2 SMNVEV (reference sequence). Trimming took 8 bases from V and 4 from J, leaving 6 bases between them. This clonotype originated in an adult woman who had mild COVID-19 (a few samples of this study predate the infection). Cell type and time point are not known. Source material: PBMCs or a T cell subset sorted from them (not recorded which). The chain joins TRBV27 to TRBJ2-7; no definite D call. In DNA, the CDR3 is TGTGCCAGCGGTAGATACGAGCAGTACTTC. Its translation is CASGRYEQYF.